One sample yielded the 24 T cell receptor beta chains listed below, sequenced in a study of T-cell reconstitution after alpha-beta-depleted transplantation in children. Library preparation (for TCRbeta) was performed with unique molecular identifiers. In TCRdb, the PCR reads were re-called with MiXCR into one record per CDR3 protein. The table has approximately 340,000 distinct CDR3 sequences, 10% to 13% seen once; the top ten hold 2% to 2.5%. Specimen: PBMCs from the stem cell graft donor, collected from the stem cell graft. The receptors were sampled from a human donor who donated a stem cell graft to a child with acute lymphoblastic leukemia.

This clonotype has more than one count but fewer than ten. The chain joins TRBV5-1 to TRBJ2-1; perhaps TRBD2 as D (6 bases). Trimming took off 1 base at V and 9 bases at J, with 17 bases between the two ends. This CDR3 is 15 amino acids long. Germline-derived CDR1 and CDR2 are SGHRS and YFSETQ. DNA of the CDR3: TGCGCCAGCAGCTTGTCGGACCCTGGAGCGGGTGAGCAGTTCTTC. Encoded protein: CASSLSDPGAGEQFF.

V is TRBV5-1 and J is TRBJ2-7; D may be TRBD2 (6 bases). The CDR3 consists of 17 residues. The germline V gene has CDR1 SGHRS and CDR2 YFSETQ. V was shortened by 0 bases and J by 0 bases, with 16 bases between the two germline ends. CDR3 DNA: TGCGCCAGCAGCTTGGCACTCAAGGCGGGAACCTCCTACGAGCAGTACTTC. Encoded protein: CASSLALKAGTSYEQYF.

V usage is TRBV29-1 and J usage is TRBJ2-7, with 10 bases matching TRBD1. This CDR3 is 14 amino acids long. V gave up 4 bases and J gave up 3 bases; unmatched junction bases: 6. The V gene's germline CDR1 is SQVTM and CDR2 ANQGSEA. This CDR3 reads CSVVIGTGDYEQYF. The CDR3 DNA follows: TGCAGCGTTGTCATCGGGACAGGGGACTACGAGCAGTACTTC.

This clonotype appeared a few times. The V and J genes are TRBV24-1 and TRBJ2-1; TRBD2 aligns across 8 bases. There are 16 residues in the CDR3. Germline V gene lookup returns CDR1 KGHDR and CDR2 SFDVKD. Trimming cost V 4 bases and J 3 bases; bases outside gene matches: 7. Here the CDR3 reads CATSDQTTSDYNEQFF. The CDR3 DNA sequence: TGTGCCACCAGTGACCAGACGACTAGCGACTACAATGAGCAGTTCTTC.

The DNA for the CDR3 is TGTGCCAGCAGCACTAGCGGGACGTCCTACGAGCAGTACTTC. This encodes CASSTSGTSYEQYF. This chain links TRBV7-9 with TRBJ2-7; 10 bases agree with TRBD2. The ends lost 5 bases at V and 1 base at J; junction bases unmatched: 2. CDR1 and CDR2 (germline): SEHNR, FQNEAQ (reference sequence). The CDR3 has 14 amino acids. Together with reference TRBV7-9 and TRBJ2-7, the CDR3 gives the full variable domain: DTGVSQNPRHKITKRGQNVTFRCDPISEHNRLYWYRQTLGQGPEFLTYFQNEAQLEKSRLLSDRFSAERPKGSFSTLEIQRTEQGDSAMYLCASSTSGTSYEQYFGPGTRLTVT.

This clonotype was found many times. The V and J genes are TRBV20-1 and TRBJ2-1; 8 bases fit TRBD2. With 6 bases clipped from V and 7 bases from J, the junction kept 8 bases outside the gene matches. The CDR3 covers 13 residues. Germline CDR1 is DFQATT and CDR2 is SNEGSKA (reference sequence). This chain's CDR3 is CSAKGRLANEQFF. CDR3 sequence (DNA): TGCAGTGCCAAAGGTCGACTAGCGAATGAGCAGTTCTTC.

The CDR3 sequence: CASSPSDRGHEQFF. The DNA of the CDR3 is TGTGCCAGCAGTCCTTCCGACCGAGGACATGAGCAGTTCTTC. The rearrangement links TRBV12-3 or TRBV12-4 to TRBJ2-1; no reliable D call. V gave up 5 bases and J gave up 8 bases, with 16 bases separating them. The length of the CDR3 is 14 residues.

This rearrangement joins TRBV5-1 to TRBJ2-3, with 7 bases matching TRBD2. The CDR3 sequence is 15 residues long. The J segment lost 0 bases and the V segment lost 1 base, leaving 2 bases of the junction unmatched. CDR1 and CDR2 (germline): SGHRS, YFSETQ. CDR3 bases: TGCGCCAGCAGCTTGAAAGCGGGAAGCACAGATACGCAGTATTTT. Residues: CASSLKAGSTDTQYF.

CDR3 sequence: CASSPMGPFYEQYF. CDR3 in DNA: TGTGCCAGCAGCCCCATGGGACCCTTCTACGAGCAGTACTTC. This sequence joins TRBV28 and TRBJ2-7; tentatively, D is TRBD1 or TRBD2 (5 bases each). This CDR3 is 14 amino acids long. V gave up 6 bases and J gave up 3 bases, with 15 bases separating them. Germline-derived CDR1 and CDR2 are MDHEN and SYDVKM.

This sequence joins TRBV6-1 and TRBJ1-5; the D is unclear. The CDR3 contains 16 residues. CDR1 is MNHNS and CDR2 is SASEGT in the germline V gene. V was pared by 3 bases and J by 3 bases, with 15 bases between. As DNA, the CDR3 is TGTGCCAGCAGTGAGGGAGAGTGGATCGTCAATCAGCCCCAGCATTTT. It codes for CASSEGEWIVNQPQHF.

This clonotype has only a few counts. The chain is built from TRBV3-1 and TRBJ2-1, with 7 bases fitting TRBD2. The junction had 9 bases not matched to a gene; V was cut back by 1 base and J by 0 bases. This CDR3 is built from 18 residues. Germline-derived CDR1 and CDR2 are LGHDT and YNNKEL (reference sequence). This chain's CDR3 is CASSQVLSSGSSYNEQFF. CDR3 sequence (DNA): TGTGCCAGCAGCCAAGTGCTCTCTAGCGGTAGCTCCTACAATGAGCAGTTCTTC.

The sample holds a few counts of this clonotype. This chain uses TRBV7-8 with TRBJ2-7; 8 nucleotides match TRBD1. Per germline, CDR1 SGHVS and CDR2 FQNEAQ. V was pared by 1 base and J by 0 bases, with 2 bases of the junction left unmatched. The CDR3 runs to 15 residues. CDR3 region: CASSLGGQVSYEQYF. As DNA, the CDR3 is TGTGCCAGCAGCTTAGGGGGACAGGTCTCCTACGAGCAGTACTTC.

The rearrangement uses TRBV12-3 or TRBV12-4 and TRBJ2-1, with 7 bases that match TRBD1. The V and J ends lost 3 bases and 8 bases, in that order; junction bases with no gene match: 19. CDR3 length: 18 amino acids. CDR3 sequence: CASSFEGAGAYLWYEQFF. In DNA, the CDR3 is TGTGCCAGCAGTTTTGAGGGGGCTGGAGCCTACCTTTGGTATGAGCAGTTCTTC.

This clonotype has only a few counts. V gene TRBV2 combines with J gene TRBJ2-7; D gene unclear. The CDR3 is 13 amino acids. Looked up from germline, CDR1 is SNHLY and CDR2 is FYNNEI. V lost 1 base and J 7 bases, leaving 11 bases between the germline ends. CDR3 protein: CASSEGAYEEQYF. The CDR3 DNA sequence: TGTGCCAGCAGTGAAGGGGCTTACGAGGAGCAGTACTTC.

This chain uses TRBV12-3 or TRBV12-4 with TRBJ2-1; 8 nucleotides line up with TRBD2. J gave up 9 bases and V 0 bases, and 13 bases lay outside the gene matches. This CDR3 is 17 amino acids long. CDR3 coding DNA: TGTGCCAGCAGTTTAGCGCGGGCGGGAGGAAGGTTTTCTGAGCAGTTCTTC. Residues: CASSLARAGGRFSEQFF.

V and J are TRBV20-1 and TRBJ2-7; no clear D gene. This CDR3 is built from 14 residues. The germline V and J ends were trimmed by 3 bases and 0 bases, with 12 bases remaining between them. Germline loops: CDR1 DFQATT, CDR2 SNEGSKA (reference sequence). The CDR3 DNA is TGCAGTGCTAGGGTGGTGGGAATCTCCTACGAGCAGTACTTC. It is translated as CSARVVGISYEQYF.

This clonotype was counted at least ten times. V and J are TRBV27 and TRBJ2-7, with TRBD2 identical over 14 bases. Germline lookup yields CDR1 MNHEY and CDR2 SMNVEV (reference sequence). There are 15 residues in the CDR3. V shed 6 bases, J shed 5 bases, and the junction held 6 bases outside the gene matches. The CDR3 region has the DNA TGTGCCAGCAGCATTGGGACTAGCGGGAGCAACGAGCAGTACTTC. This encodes CASSIGTSGSNEQYF.

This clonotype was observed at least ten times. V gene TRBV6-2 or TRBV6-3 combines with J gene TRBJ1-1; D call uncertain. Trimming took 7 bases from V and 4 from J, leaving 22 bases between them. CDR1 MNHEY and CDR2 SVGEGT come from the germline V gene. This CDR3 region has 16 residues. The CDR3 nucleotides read TGTGCCAGCACCCTAGCGCCTCAGAGGATGGGCACTGAAGCTTTCTTT. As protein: CASTLAPQRMGTEAFF.

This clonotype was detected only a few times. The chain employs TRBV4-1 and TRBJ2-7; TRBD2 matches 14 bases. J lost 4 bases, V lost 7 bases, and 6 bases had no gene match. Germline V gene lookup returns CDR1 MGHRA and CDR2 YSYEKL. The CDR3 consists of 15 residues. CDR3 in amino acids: CASKGGLAGAYEQYF. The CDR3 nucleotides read TGCGCCAGCAAGGGGGGACTAGCGGGAGCTTACGAGCAGTACTTC.

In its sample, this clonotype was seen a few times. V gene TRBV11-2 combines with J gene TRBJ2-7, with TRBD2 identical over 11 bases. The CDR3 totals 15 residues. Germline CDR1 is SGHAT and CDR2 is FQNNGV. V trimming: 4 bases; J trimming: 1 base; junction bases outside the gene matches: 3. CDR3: CASSSLAGDSYEQYF. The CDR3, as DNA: TGTGCCAGCAGCTCACTAGCGGGAGATTCCTACGAGCAGTACTTC.

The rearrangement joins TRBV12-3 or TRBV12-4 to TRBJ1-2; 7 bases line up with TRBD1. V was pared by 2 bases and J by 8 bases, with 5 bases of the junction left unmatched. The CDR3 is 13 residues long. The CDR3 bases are TGTGCCAGCAGTTTAACAGGGGTGGACGGCTACACCTTC. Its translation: CASSLTGVDGYTF.

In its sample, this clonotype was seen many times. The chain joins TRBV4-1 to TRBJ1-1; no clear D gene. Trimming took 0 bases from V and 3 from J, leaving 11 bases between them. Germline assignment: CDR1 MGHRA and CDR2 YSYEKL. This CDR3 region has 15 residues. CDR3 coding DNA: TGCGCCAGCAGCCAAGATCGAGGGATGGACACTGAAGCTTTCTTT. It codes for CASSQDRGMDTEAFF.

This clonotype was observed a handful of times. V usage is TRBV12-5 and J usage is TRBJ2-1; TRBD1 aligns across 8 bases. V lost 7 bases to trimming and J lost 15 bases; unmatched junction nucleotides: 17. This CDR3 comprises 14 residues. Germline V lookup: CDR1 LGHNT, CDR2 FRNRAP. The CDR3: CASEGGQGPEHPFF. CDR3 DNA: TGTGCTAGTGAAGGAGGACAGGGCCCTGAGCACCCGTTCTTC.

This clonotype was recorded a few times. The CDR3 nucleotides are TGTGCCAGCAGTTACGGAAGCCCATACAATGAGCAGTTCTTC. Its protein is CASSYGSPYNEQFF. V is TRBV6-5 and J is TRBJ2-1; D remains ambiguous. The CDR3 has 14 residues. Germline V lookup: CDR1 MNHEY, CDR2 SVGAGI. V dropped 2 bases and J dropped 4 bases, with 9 bases sitting between them.